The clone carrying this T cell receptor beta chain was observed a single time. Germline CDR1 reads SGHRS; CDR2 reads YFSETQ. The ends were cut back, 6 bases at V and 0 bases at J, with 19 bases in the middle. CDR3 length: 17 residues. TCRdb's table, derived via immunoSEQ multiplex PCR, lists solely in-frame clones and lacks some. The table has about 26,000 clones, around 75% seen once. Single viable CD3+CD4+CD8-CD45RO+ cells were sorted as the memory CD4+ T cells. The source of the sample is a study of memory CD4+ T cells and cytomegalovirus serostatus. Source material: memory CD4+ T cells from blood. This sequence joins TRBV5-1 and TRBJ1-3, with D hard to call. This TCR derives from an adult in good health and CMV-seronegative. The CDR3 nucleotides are TGCGCCAGCAAGGTCTCCCTACACGGGGACTCTGGAAACACCATATATTTT. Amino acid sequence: CASKVSLHGDSGNTIYF.